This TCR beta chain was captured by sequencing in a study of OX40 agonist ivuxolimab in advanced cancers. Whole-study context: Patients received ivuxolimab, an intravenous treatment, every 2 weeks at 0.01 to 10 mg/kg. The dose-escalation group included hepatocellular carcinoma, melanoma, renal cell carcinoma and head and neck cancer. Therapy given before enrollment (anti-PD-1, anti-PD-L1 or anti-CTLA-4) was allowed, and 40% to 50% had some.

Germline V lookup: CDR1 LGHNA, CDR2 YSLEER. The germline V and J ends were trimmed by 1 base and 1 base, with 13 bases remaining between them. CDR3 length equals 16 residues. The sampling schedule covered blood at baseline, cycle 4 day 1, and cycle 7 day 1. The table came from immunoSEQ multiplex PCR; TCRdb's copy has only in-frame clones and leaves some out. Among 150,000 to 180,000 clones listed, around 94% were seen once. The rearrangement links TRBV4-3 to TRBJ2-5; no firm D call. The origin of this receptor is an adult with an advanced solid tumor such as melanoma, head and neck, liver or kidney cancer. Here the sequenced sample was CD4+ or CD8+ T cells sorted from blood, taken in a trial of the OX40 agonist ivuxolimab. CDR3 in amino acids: CASSQGLGPPQETQYF. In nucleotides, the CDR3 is TGCGCCAGCAGCCAAGGTCTAGGCCCCCCCCAAGAGACCCAGTACTTC.